This TCR beta chain appears in the sequencing data of a study of T-cell memory formation after mild COVID-19. Study details: TCR clustering was largely donor specific.

Study-wide results and caveats: Researchers found some responding clones in pre-infection memory, a sign that cross-reactive memory joined. Mostly located in CM and EM were contracting CD4+ clones, with contracting CD8+ clones located in EMRA.

Germline V gene sequence: CDR1 ENHRY, CDR2 SYGVKD. CDR3 length equals 14 residues. Trimming cost V 10 bases and J 2 bases; bases outside gene matches: 9. To note about this clonotype: What it recognizes is unknown.

TCRdb reprocessed the 5' RACE reads via MiXCR and lists one record per CDR3 protein. This sample has approximately 100,000 distinct CDR3 sequences, with about 23% found just once. Sequencing used PBMCs or a T cell subset sorted from them (not recorded which). The chain has TRBV10-3 and TRBJ2-7; 9 bases map to TRBD1. This clonotype originated in a man between 18 and 29 years old who had mild COVID-19 (a few samples of this study predate the infection). Cell type and time point are not known. The CDR3, as DNA: TGTGCCACCATCCTCGACAGGGGGGCCTACGAGCAGTACTTC. Translation gives CATILDRGAYEQYF.